The rows below give T cell receptor beta chains drawn from one sample of a study of shared clonotypes between healthy human individuals. The assay was immunoSEQ multiplex PCR, and TCRdb's table has in-frame clones only and misses some. The profile shows some 200,000 clones, 90% to 95% of them singletons. Sample: naive CD4+ T cells sorted from blood. Every receptor here comes from a woman in her thirties in good health. Each CDR3 is given with its conserved first and last residue. Fields, in order: V gene, J gene, CDR3 length, clone size, D gene, CDR3 DNA, CDR3 protein. The D gene is left open where the match is weak. The size of a clone is reported for some rows only, either as once, few or many, or as a class for expanded clones.

TRBV10-3,TRBJ2-7,16,NA,TRBD2,TGTGCCATCAGTGAGTCGGACGTCGGGGGGGCCGGTGAGCAGTACTTC,CAISESDVGGAGEQYF
TRBV18,TRBJ2-7,15,NA,TRBD2,TGTGCCAGCTCACTGGCGGGACTAGCGGGTTACGAGCAGTACTTC,CASSLAGLAGYEQYF
TRBV15,TRBJ1-5,16,NA,NA,TGTGCCACCAGCAGGCAACGGGCGGGTATTTATCAGCCCCAGCATTTT,CATSRQRAGIYQPQHF
TRBV6-1,TRBJ2-7,14,NA,TRBD2,TGTGCCAGCAGGTTGGGGCTAGCGGGAGGCGAGCAGTACTTC,CASRLGLAGGEQYF
TRBV5-4,TRBJ2-7,13,NA,NA,TGTGCCAGCAGCTTAAGCAGGGTTAACGAGCAGTACTTC,CASSLSRVNEQYF
TRBV25-1,TRBJ2-7,13,NA,TRBD1,TGTGCCAGCACTATCGACAGGGGGCACGAGCAGTACTTC,CASTIDRGHEQYF
TRBV18,TRBJ1-2,13,NA,NA,TGTGCCAGCTCACCCGACAGGAACTATGGCTACACCTTC,CASSPDRNYGYTF
TRBV28,TRBJ2-5,20,once,TRBD1,TGTGCCAGCACCGGCCACGGACAGGCCACACCTGAGAAGTACCAAGAGACCCAGTACTTC,CASTGHGQATPEKYQETQYF
TRBV5-1,TRBJ1-2,15,NA,NA,TGCGCCAGCACTGGGGGGGCCCGAGCTAACTATGGCTACACCTTC,CASTGGARANYGYTF
TRBV4-1,TRBJ2-7,16,NA,TRBD1,TGCGCCAGCAGCCAAGAAAATCGAGACAGGGGCTACGAGCAGTACTTC,CASSQENRDRGYEQYF
TRBV2,TRBJ2-7,12,NA,NA,TGTGCCAGCGCTAGCAACTCCTACGAGCAGTACTTC,CASASNSYEQYF
TRBV5-1,TRBJ2-7,15,NA,TRBD2,TGCGCCAGCAGCCCCACTAGCGAGGGTTCTTACGAGCAGTACTTC,CASSPTSEGSYEQYF
TRBV4-2,TRBJ1-4,15,NA,NA,TGTGCCAGCAGCCAAGGGACAACAACTAATGAAAAACTGTTTTTT,CASSQGTTTNEKLFF
TRBV7-9,TRBJ1-4,18,NA,NA,TGTGCCAGCAGGTCTACAGGGTTTCGAGGAGCAACTAATGAAAAACTGTTTTTT,CASRSTGFRGATNEKLFF
TRBV7-4,TRBJ1-4,15,NA,TRBD1,TGTGCCAGCAGCTCCGACAGGGGAGTTAATGAAAAACTGTTTTTT,CASSSDRGVNEKLFF
TRBV2,TRBJ1-1,14,few,NA,TGTGCCAGCAGCCTCAGGGGAATGAACACTGAAGCTTTCTTT,CASSLRGMNTEAFF
TRBV5-4,TRBJ2-5,15,NA,TRBD2,TGTGCCAGCAGGCCTGGGACTAGCGGGATGATGGGGCAGTACTTC,CASRPGTSGMMGQYF
TRBV5-1,TRBJ2-1,15,NA,TRBD1,TGCGCCAGCAGCCTGGGACAGCTCGGGTACAATGAGCAGTTCTTC,CASSLGQLGYNEQFF
TRBV27,TRBJ2-4,13,NA,NA,TGTGCCAGCAGACCTACAATTAAAAACATTCAGTACTTC,CASRPTIKNIQYF
TRBV27,TRBJ2-1,15,NA,TRBD2,TGTGCCAGCAGTCCAGCGGGAGGGCTTTACAATGAGCAGTTCTTC,CASSPAGGLYNEQFF
TRBV9,TRBJ2-5,15,NA,TRBD2,TGTGCCAGCAGCGCAGGACTAGCGGGGCAAGAGACCCAGTACTTC,CASSAGLAGQETQYF
TRBV28,TRBJ1-2,13,NA,TRBD1,TGTGCCAGCAGGTCCGGGACAGACTATGGCTACACCTTC,CASRSGTDYGYTF
TRBV10-3,TRBJ2-7,14,NA,NA,TGTGCCATCAGTGAGTCGACCGGGGCCTACGAGCAGTACTTC,CAISESTGAYEQYF
TRBV27,TRBJ2-7,12,NA,NA,TGTGCCAGCAGTTATTCGGGGAACGAGCAGTACTTC,CASSYSGNEQYF
TRBV30,TRBJ2-5,12,NA,NA,TGTGCCTGGAGCCAGGGTTGGGAGACCCAGTACTTC,CAWSQGWETQYF
TRBV30,TRBJ2-2,14,NA,TRBD1,TGTGCCTGCCGGACAGGGTTTTACACCGGGGAGCTGTTTTTT,CACRTGFYTGELFF
TRBV19,TRBJ2-2,14,NA,NA,TGTGCCAGTAACCAACAGGGTGACACCGGGGAGCTGTTTTTT,CASNQQGDTGELFF
TRBV7-8,TRBJ2-7,15,NA,TRBD2,TGTGCCAGCAGTGGCGGGGGACGGAGCTCCTACGAGCAGTACTTC,CASSGGGRSSYEQYF
TRBV6-6,TRBJ2-2,14,NA,TRBD1,TGTGCCAGCAGTATGACAGGGGAAACCGGGGAGCTGTTTTTT,CASSMTGETGELFF
TRBV9,TRBJ2-1,14,once,NA,TGTGCCAGCAGCGATACTAGTTCCTACAATGAGCAGTTCTTC,CASSDTSSYNEQFF
TRBV5-1,TRBJ2-1,16,NA,NA,TGCGCCAGCAGCTTGGCCGGGGATCAGAGCTACAATGAGCAGTTCTTC,CASSLAGDQSYNEQFF
TRBV7-3,TRBJ1-1,14,NA,NA,TGTGCCAGCAGCTTAGTTGGAGGGAACACTGAAGCTTTCTTT,CASSLVGGNTEAFF
TRBV7-2,TRBJ2-5,15,NA,TRBD2,TGTGCCAGCAGACGGACTAGCGGGAGGTGGGAGACCCAGTACTTC,CASRRTSGRWETQYF